Each of the 24 T cell receptor beta chains below was sequenced from the same sample in a study of cytomegalovirus exposure and HLA in healthy donors. The primer mix had 60 Vbeta and 13 Jbeta primers. Clones were read by immunoSEQ multiplex PCR, and TCRdb kept only the in-frame ones, dropping some. The sample consists of about 180,000 clones, around 80% of them appearing once. Sequencing used PBMCs. These receptors all come from a woman aged 25 to 39 in good health and CMV-seronegative.

The chain links TRBV18 to TRBJ1-1, with D possibly being TRBD1 (5 bases). From germline, CDR1 is KGHSH and CDR2 LQKENI. The CDR3 is 14 amino acids. The V end lost 7 bases, the J end lost 4 bases, and 16 bases lay between the germline ends. This chain's CDR3 is CASFSLGGGTEAFF. The CDR3 coding sequence is TGTGCCAGCTTCAGCCTCGGGGGGGGCACTGAAGCTTTCTTT.

The chain links TRBV11-3 to TRBJ2-7, with D tentatively TRBD1 (6 bases). CDR3 length equals 14 residues. Germline assignment: CDR1 SGHNT and CDR2 YENEEA. Trimming removed 1 base from V and 3 bases from J, with 10 bases in between. Here the CDR3 reads CASSLAQGGYEQYF. The DNA for the CDR3 is TGTGCCAGCAGCTTAGCACAGGGTGGCTACGAGCAGTACTTC. Drawing the rest from reference TRBV11-3 and TRBJ2-7, the complete variable domain is EAGVVQSPRYKIIEKKQPVAFWCNPISGHNTLYWYLQNLGQGPELLIRYENEEAVDDSQLPKDRFSAERLKGVDSTLKIQPAELGDSAVYLCASSLAQGGYEQYFGPGTRLTVT.

V is TRBV7-9 and J is TRBJ1-1; D is possibly TRBD1 (6 bases). From germline, CDR1 is SEHNR and CDR2 FQNEAQ (reference sequence). The CDR3 loop spans 16 amino acids. V lost 0 bases and J 8 bases, leaving 19 bases between the germline ends. The CDR3 sequence is CASSLALSGTKPEAFF. CDR3 bases: TGTGCCAGCAGCTTAGCGCTATCAGGGACAAAACCGGAAGCTTTCTTT. Full variable domain (remainder filled in from reference TRBV7-9 and TRBJ1-1): DTGVSQNPRHKITKRGQNVTFRCDPISEHNRLYWYRQTLGQGPEFLTYFQNEAQLEKSRLLSDRFSAERPKGSFSTLEIQRTEQGDSAMYLCASSLALSGTKPEAFFGQGTRLTVV.

This clone was detected only a few times. In DNA form, the CDR3 reads TGTGCCAGCAGTGAGGGGCCCGACCAAGAGACCCAGTACTTC. Translated, it gives CASSEGPDQETQYF. The chain uses TRBV6-1 and TRBJ2-5, with D possibly TRBD1 on 5 matching bases. The CDR3 covers 14 residues. Germline CDR1 MNHNS, CDR2 SASEGT. The germline V and J ends were trimmed by 3 bases and 0 bases, with 8 bases remaining between them.

The V call is TRBV2, the J call TRBJ1-2; no clear D. Germline V gene lookup returns CDR1 SNHLY and CDR2 FYNNEI. The CDR3 is 15 residues long. Trimming removed 5 bases from V and 0 bases from J, with 13 bases in between. DNA for the CDR3: TGTGCCAGCAGTAGGCTCCGGGGTGCTAACTATGGCTACACCTTC. Translating gives CASSRLRGANYGYTF.

This clone turned up a few times. The gene calls are TRBV5-1 and TRBJ2-4, with no clear D. The CDR3 contains 15 residues. V lost 4 bases, J lost 6 bases, and 17 bases lay in between. In germline, CDR1 is SGHRS, CDR2 YFSETQ. CDR3 coding DNA: TGCGCCAGCAGCCCCCTGGAGCTGTCGACAAACATTCAGTACTTC. Translated, it gives CASSPLELSTNIQYF.

This rearrangement joins TRBV19 to TRBJ2-7, with 13 positions matching TRBD2. Per germline, CDR1 LNHDA and CDR2 SQIVND (reference sequence). CDR3 length: 15 residues. The trim removed 5 bases at V and 7 bases at J, leaving 8 bases unmatched. The CDR3 is CASSRGLAGEREQYF. DNA of the CDR3: TGTGCCAGTAGTCGAGGACTAGCGGGGGAAAGGGAGCAGTACTTC.

The chain uses TRBV5-1 and TRBJ1-1; tentatively, D is TRBD1 (5 bases). V gave up 4 bases and J gave up 10 bases, with 17 bases separating them. Germline V lookup: CDR1 SGHRS, CDR2 YFSETQ. The CDR3 runs 13 residues. CDR3 region: CASSPGGGVGAFF. CDR3 DNA: TGCGCCAGCAGCCCGGGAGGAGGGGTTGGAGCTTTCTTT.

This clone turned up a few times. V is TRBV4-3 and J is TRBJ1-4; D is perhaps TRBD1 (6 bases). CDR1 is LGHNA and CDR2 is YSLEER in the germline V gene. V lost 3 bases, J lost 0 bases, and 11 bases lay in between. The CDR3 loop spans 16 amino acids. The CDR3 sequence: CASSQRGGATNEKLFF. CDR3 nucleotide sequence: TGCGCCAGCAGCCAGCGGGGGGGCGCAACTAATGAAAAACTGTTTTTT.

The V and J genes are TRBV13 and TRBJ1-2; TRBD1 agrees at 7 bases. Per germline, CDR1 PRHDT and CDR2 FYEKMQ (reference sequence). There are 12 residues in the CDR3. V lost 4 bases to trimming and J lost 8 bases; unmatched junction nucleotides: 4. Here the CDR3 DNA reads TGTGCCAGCAGCTCGGACAGGCGCGGCTACACCTTC. It yields the protein CASSSDRRGYTF.

The chain employs TRBV27 and TRBJ2-3, with no clear D. The CDR3 has 16 residues. Germline V CDR1 and CDR2: MNHEY, SMNVEV (reference sequence). The germline V and J ends were trimmed by 3 bases and 1 base, with 14 bases remaining between them. As DNA, the CDR3 is TGTGCCAGCAGTTTCCGACTGGTACGCTGCACAGATACGCAGTATTTT. Its translation: CASSFRLVRCTDTQYF.

V is TRBV29-1 and J is TRBJ1-1; no definite D call. CDR1 is SQVTM, CDR2 ANQGSEA, per germline. V lost 4 bases, J lost 7 bases, and 13 bases lay in between. CDR3 size: 12 residues. The CDR3 DNA reads TGCAGCGTTGGGGCGTCGGGGAGTGAAGCTTTCTTT. It translates to CSVGASGSEAFF. Full variable domain (rest looked up from reference TRBV29-1 and TRBJ1-1): SAVISQKPSRDICQRGTSLTIQCQVDSQVTMMFWYRQQPGQSLTLIATANQGSEATYESGFVIDKFPISRPNLTFSTLTVSNMSPEDSSIYLCSVGASGSEAFFGQGTRLTVV.

The chain combines TRBV30 with TRBJ1-3; no definite D call. The CDR3 has 13 amino acids. Germline CDR1 and CDR2: GTSNPN and SVGIG (reference sequence). V lost 3 bases, J lost 0 bases, and 6 bases lay in between. DNA of the CDR3: TGTGCCTGGAGCGGGAGCTCTGGAAACACCATATATTTT. As protein: CAWSGSSGNTIYF.

This clone appeared a single time. The rearrangement links TRBV4-2 to TRBJ2-5; 13 bases match TRBD2. The CDR3 length is 20 residues. The J segment lost 6 bases and the V segment lost 0 bases, leaving 16 bases of the junction unmatched. Germline V gene lookup returns CDR1 LGHNA and CDR2 YNFKEQ. The DNA for the CDR3 is TGTGCCAGCAGCCAAGATTGGGGACTAGCGGGGAACGGTCCCAAGAAGACCCAGTACTTC. It is translated as CASSQDWGLAGNGPKKTQYF.

The chain uses TRBV7-8 and TRBJ1-6; D call uncertain. The V end was cut by 7 bases, the J end by 2 bases, with 15 bases between. There are 16 residues in the CDR3. The V gene's germline CDR1 is SGHVS and CDR2 FQNEAQ. This CDR3 reads CASKLGSGAYNSPLHF. Here the CDR3 DNA reads TGTGCCAGCAAGTTAGGGAGTGGGGCCTATAATTCACCCCTCCACTTT.

The V gene is TRBV4-1, the J gene TRBJ2-3, with 10 positions matching TRBD2. CDR3 length equals 15 residues. CDR1 MGHRA and CDR2 YSYEKL come from the germline V gene. After removal of 4 bases from V and 4 bases from J, the junction contained 5 bases not matched to a gene. The CDR3 DNA follows: TGCGCCAGCAGCCCCTCCGGACTAGCGGCAGATACGCAGTATTTT. Its translation is CASSPSGLAADTQYF.

The chain employs TRBV6-6 and TRBJ1-1; D not certain. The CDR3 consists of 13 residues. Trimming took 5 bases from V and 3 from J, leaving 10 bases between them. Germline assignment: CDR1 MNHNY and CDR2 SVGAGI (reference sequence). The CDR3, as DNA: TGTGCCAGCAGTGTTCCAGTGGACACTGAAGCTTTCTTT. Its translation: CASSVPVDTEAFF.

CDR3: CASSYTLVEGGHEQFF. Here the CDR3 DNA reads TGTGCCAGCAGCTATACACTGGTGGAGGGTGGTCATGAGCAGTTCTTC. The chain has TRBV2 and TRBJ2-1; weak D call: TRBD2 (6 bases). V gave up 6 bases and J gave up 8 bases, with 23 bases separating them. The V gene's germline CDR1 is SNHLY and CDR2 FYNNEI. The CDR3 contains 16 residues.

Remarks on this clone: The sample holds other DNA sequences that translate to the same CDR3. This chain connects TRBV5-1 to TRBJ2-5, with D hard to call. Trimming left V 4 bases short and J 5 bases short, with 6 bases between. CDR1 is SGHRS and CDR2 is YFSETQ in the germline V gene. This CDR3 comprises 11 residues. The CDR3 nucleotides read TGCGCCAGCAGCCGCGGTGAGACCCAGTACTTC. It is translated as CASSRGETQYF. Complete variable domain (other parts from reference TRBV5-1 and TRBJ2-5): KAGVTQTPRYLIKTRGQQVTLSCSPISGHRSVSWYQQTPGQGLQFLFEYFSETQRNKGNFPGRFSGRQFSNSRSEMNVSTLELGDSALYLCASSRGETQYFGPGTRLLVL.

This clone was counted between two and nine times. The rearrangement uses TRBV5-1 and TRBJ2-3; 10 bases align to TRBD2. This CDR3 contains 15 residues. The ends lost 4 bases at V and 0 bases at J; junction bases unmatched: 2. Germline lookup yields CDR1 SGHRS and CDR2 YFSETQ. The CDR3 region is CASSLAGASTDTQYF. Here the CDR3 DNA reads TGCGCCAGCAGCCTAGCGGGGGCAAGCACAGATACGCAGTATTTT. Variable domain in full (rest from reference TRBV5-1 and TRBJ2-3): KAGVTQTPRYLIKTRGQQVTLSCSPISGHRSVSWYQQTPGQGLQFLFEYFSETQRNKGNFPGRFSGRQFSNSRSEMNVSTLELGDSALYLCASSLAGASTDTQYFGPGTRLTVL.

V gene TRBV19 combines with J gene TRBJ2-5; TRBD2 aligns across 7 bases. V lost 1 base and J lost 1; bases outside the gene matches: 6. There are 16 residues in the CDR3. Germline loops: CDR1 LNHDA, CDR2 SQIVND (reference sequence). In DNA form, the CDR3 reads TGTGCCAGTAGTATAGTCTCCGCTAGCGGCCAAGAGACCCAGTACTTC. Its translation is CASSIVSASGQETQYF.

The rearrangement uses TRBV7-2 and TRBJ1-6, with TRBD1 matching 7 bases. CDR3 length: 14 amino acids. Germline V gene sequence: CDR1 SGHTA, CDR2 FQGNSA. The junction had 5 bases not matched to a gene; V was cut back by 6 bases and J by 6 bases. The CDR3 loop is CASSPGTVNSPLHF. The DNA for the CDR3 is TGTGCCAGCAGTCCCGGGACAGTTAATTCACCCCTCCACTTT.

This clone has more than one count but fewer than ten. The chain is built from TRBV4-3 and TRBJ2-1; the match to TRBD1 covers 7 bases. CDR1 LGHNA and CDR2 YSLEER come from the germline V gene. V dropped 0 bases and J dropped 7; count of bases not matched to a gene: 12. The CDR3 covers 17 residues. CDR3 loop: CASSQDPAGGPRNEQFF. CDR3 bases: TGCGCCAGCAGCCAAGACCCAGCAGGGGGTCCACGTAATGAGCAGTTCTTC.

This clone was detected a few times. The J gene is TRBJ1-1, the V gene TRBV29-1; D perhaps matches TRBD1 (5 bases). V dropped 4 bases and J dropped 5 bases, with 14 bases sitting between them. Per the germline V gene, CDR1 is SQVTM and CDR2 is ANQGSEA. The CDR3 spans 13 residues. CDR3 nucleotide sequence: TGCAGCGTTGCCCCCTTACAGGTAACTGAAGCTTTCTTT. Translating it yields CSVAPLQVTEAFF.